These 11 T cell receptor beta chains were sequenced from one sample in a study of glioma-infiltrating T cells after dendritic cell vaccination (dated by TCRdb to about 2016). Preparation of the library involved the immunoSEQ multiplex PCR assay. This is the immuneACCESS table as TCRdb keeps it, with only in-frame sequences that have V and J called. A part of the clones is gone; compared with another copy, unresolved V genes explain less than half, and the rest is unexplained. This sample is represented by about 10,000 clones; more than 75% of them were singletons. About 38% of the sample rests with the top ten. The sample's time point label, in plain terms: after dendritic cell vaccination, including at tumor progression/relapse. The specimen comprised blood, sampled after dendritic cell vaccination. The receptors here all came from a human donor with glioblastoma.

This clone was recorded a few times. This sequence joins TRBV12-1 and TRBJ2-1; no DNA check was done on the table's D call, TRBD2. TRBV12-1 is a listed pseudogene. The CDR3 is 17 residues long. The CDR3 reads CASSFGRVSADYNEQFF. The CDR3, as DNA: TGTGCCAGCAGCTTTGGTCGGGTCTCAGCGGATTACAATGAGCAGTTCTTC.

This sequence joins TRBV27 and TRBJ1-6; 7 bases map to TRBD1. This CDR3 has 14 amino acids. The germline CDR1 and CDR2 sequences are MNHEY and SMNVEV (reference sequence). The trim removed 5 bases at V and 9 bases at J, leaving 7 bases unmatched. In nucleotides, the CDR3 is TGTGCCAGCAGTCCTAAACAGGGGACTTCACCCCTCCACTTT. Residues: CASSPKQGTSPLHF.

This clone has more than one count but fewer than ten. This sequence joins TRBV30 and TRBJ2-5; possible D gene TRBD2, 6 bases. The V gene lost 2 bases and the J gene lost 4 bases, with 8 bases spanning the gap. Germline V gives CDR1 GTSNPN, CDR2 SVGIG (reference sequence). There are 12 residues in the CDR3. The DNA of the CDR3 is TGTGCCTGGAGTTACGGGGGAGAGACCCAGTACTTC. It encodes CAWSYGGETQYF.

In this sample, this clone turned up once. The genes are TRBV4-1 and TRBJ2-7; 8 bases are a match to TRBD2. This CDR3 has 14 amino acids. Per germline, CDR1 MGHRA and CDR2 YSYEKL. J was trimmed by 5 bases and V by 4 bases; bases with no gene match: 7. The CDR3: CASSRVGLANEQYF. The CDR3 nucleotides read TGCGCCAGCAGCCGGGTAGGACTAGCCAACGAGCAGTACTTC.

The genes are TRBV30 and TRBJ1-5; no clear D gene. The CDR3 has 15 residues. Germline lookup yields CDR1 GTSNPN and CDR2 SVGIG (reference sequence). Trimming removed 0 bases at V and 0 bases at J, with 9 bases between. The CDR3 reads CAWSVGGNSNQPQHF. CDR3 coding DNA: TGTGCCTGGAGTGTTGGCGGAAATAGCAATCAGCCCCAGCATTTT. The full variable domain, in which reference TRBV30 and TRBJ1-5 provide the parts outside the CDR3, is SQTIHQWPATLVQPVGSPLSLECTVEGTSNPNLYWYRQAAGRGLQLLFYSVGIGQISSEVPQNLSASRPQDRQFILSSKKLLLSDSGFYLCAWSVGGNSNQPQHFGDGTRLSIL.

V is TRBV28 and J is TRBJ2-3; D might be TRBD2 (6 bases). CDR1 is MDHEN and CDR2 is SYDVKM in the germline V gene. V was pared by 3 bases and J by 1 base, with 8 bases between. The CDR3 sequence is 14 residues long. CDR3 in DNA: TGTGCCAGCAGTTTTGTAGCGGGCACAGATACGCAGTATTTT. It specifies CASSFVAGTDTQYF.

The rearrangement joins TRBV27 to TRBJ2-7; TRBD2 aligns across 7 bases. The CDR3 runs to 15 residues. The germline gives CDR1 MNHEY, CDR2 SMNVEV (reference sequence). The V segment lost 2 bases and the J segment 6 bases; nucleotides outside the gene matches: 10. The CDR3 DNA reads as TGTGCCAGCAGTTTAGAGGCCGGGAGGTTTAGCGAGCAGTACTTC. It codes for CASSLEAGRFSEQYF.

In DNA form, the CDR3 reads TGTGCCAGCTCCCCCACAGGGGGGTCCACAGATACGCAGTATTTT. Translating gives CASSPTGGSTDTQYF. The V call is TRBV18, the J call TRBJ2-3, with TRBD1 identical over 8 bases. The CDR3 sequence is 15 residues long. J gave up 2 bases and V 6 bases, and 7 bases lay outside the gene matches. Germline V gives CDR1 KGHSH, CDR2 LQKENI.

CDR3 coding DNA: TGTGCCAGTAGTATCCCGGGACAGCGACCAAGGATGAACACTGAAGCTTTCTTT. Its protein is CASSIPGQRPRMNTEAFF. This sequence joins TRBV19 and TRBJ1-1; 7 nucleotides align to TRBD1. V gave up 3 bases and J gave up 0 bases; unmatched junction bases: 13. The CDR3 has 18 residues. Germline V gene data show CDR1 as LNHDA and CDR2 as SQIVND (reference sequence).

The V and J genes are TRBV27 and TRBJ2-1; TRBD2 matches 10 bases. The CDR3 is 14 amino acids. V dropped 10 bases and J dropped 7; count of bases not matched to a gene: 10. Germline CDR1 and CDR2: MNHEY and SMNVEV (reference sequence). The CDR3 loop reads CATRIAGGQNEQFF. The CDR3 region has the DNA TGTGCCACCAGGATAGCGGGAGGACAAAATGAGCAGTTCTTC.

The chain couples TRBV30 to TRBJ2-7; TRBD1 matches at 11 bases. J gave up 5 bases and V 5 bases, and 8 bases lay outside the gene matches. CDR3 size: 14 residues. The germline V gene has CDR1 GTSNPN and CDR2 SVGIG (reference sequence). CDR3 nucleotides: TGTGCCTGGGGACTGGGACAGGGGGTCCACGAGCAGTACTTC. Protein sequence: CAWGLGQGVHEQYF.